Detailed here is one TCR beta chain. In the source study's methods: Reference gene primer amplification gave nucleated cell count estimates. Assay: immunoSEQ multiplex PCR; the TCRdb copy retains only in-frame clones and omits some. That table supplies the V and J calls and clone size; D and trimming were determined from the DNA. Of some 70,000 clones listed, 73% are singletons. The data were obtained in a study of blood T cell repertoires in COVID-19. Study-level background: Spain, Italy and the United States supplied samples that represented acute and convalescent COVID-19. Nucleic acid was either cDNA or gDNA, and it came from T cells, B-cell-depleted T cells, or PBMCs.

This sequence originates from a man in his sixties with acute or convalescent COVID-19. Sequencing input: peripheral blood.

The CDR3 reads CAISESAGKGGELFF. The CDR3 DNA sequence: TGTGCCATCAGTGAGTCTGCGGGGAAGGGCGGGGAGCTGTTTTTT. The V call is TRBV10-3, the J call TRBJ2-2, with TRBD2 as a possible D gene (6 bases). CDR1 is ENHRY and CDR2 is SYGVKD in the germline V gene. Trimming pared 0 bases from V and 7 bases from J, leaving 12 bases between. There are 15 residues in the CDR3.